Listed below are T cell receptor beta chains from one sample, sequenced in a study of cytomegalovirus exposure and HLA in healthy donors. Clones were sequenced by immunoSEQ multiplex PCR, and TCRdb holds only the in-frame ones, with some missing. The data show 150,000 to 200,000 clones, 75% to 90% seen once. Material for sequencing was PBMCs. The receptor source for this set is a woman between 45 and 60 years old in good health and CMV-seropositive. CDR3s include the opening cysteine and the closing phenylalanine or tryptophan. Fields, in order: V gene, J gene, D gene, clone size, CDR3 DNA, CDR3 protein. D genes are given only for firm matches. Clone size is stated in some rows and not others, as once, few, many or a class when expanded.

>TRBV6-6|TRBJ2-1|TRBD2|few
TGTGCCAGCAGTTACCGGGAGGGCGCGGGGAATGAGCAGTTCTTC
CASSYREGAGNEQFF
>TRBV2|TRBJ2-2|TRBD1|-
TGTGCCAGCAGGGGGGTTACAGGGGTCACCGGGGAGCTGTTTTTT
CASRGVTGVTGELFF
>TRBV28|TRBJ2-4|-|-
TGTGCCAGCAGTTTACAGGGCCGGTTAGACATTCAGTACTTC
CASSLQGRLDIQYF
>TRBV10-1|TRBJ1-3|TRBD1|-
TGCGCCAGCAGTGAGTCGCCGGGACAGGATGCCTCCTTCTACTCTGGAAACACCATATATTTT
CASSESPGQDASFYSGNTIYF
>TRBV7-3|TRBJ2-5|TRBD1|-
TGTGCCAGCAGCCCCACTCCTAGAGGGGGCGGAGAGACCCAGTACTTC
CASSPTPRGGGETQYF
>TRBV4-1|TRBJ2-7|TRBD2|-
TGCGCCAGCAGCCAAGAGGGAGGGACCTGGGGCTCCGAGCAGTACTTC
CASSQEGGTWGSEQYF
>TRBV4-2|TRBJ2-3|TRBD2|-
TGTGCCAGCAGCCTCCAACTAGCGGGCAACACAGATACGCAGTATTTT
CASSLQLAGNTDTQYF
>TRBV5-4|TRBJ1-2|TRBD1|-
TGTGCCAGCCGGGGACAGGGGTCTGCTTATGGCTACACCTTC
CASRGQGSAYGYTF
>TRBV4-3|TRBJ1-1|TRBD1|few
TGCGCCAGCAGCCAAGACTACAGGGGTGAAGCTTTCTTT
CASSQDYRGEAFF
>TRBV27|TRBJ1-2|-|once
TGTGCCAGCAGTTTAATGGGGAGAGGCTATGGCTACACCTTC
CASSLMGRGYGYTF
>TRBV13|TRBJ2-7|-|once
TGTGCCAGCAGCGCCGGACAGGGGTCGTGGGGGCTAGCGGGGACCTACGAGCAGTACTTC
CASSAGQGSWGLAGTYEQYF
>TRBV27|TRBJ2-1|TRBD2|-
TGTGCCAGCAGTTTTCCGACTAGCGGAGGGGAGGACTACAATGAGCAGTTCTTC
CASSFPTSGGEDYNEQFF
>TRBV6-5|TRBJ2-7|-|-
TGTGCCAGCAGAGCAGGACTGACTAACTACGAGCAGTACTTC
CASRAGLTNYEQYF
>TRBV7-2|TRBJ2-5|-|-
TGTGCCAGCGGGCCAAATCGACTAGTCGCGTACCAAGAGACCCAGTACTTC
CASGPNRLVAYQETQYF
>TRBV19|TRBJ1-4|-|-
TGTGCCAGTAACCCCCAGGGGTCAACTAATGAAAAACTGTTTTTT
CASNPQGSTNEKLFF
>TRBV28|TRBJ2-5|TRBD1|-
TGTGCCAGCAGGAATCCGGGACAGGGCAGTATCCAGTACTTC
CASRNPGQGSIQYF
>TRBV7-3|TRBJ1-2|-|-
TGTGCCAGCAGCTTACTCCCACAGGCTAACTATGGCTACACCTTC
CASSLLPQANYGYTF